This is a list of T cell receptor beta chains from one sample in a study of shared clonotypes between healthy human individuals. Only in-frame clones appear in the TCRdb table, and some are missing; sequencing was by immunoSEQ multiplex PCR. This sample has fewer than 650,000 clones; roughly four fifths occur once, and the top ten carry about 12%. What was sequenced was PBMCs. These receptors all come from a woman between 35 and 50 years old in good health. Some clones in this sample may be carry-over from other donors' samples. Each CDR3 is given with its conserved first and last residue. Fields, in order: D gene, CDR3 length, clone size, V gene, J gene, CDR3 DNA, CDR3 protein. D genes are given only for firm matches. A row's size may be missing; if present it is once, few, many or a size class.

d_call: .
cdr3_length: 16
clone_size: .
v_call: TRBV7-3
j_call: TRBJ2-1
cdr3_nt: TGTGCCAGCAGCTTAACGTCTCCGGGAACCTACAATGAGCAGTTCTTC
cdr3_aa: CASSLTSPGTYNEQFF

d_call: TRBD1
cdr3_length: 13
clone_size: .
v_call: TRBV5-4
j_call: TRBJ1-1
cdr3_nt: TGTGCCAGCAGGACAGGGGGAAGGACTGAAGCTTTCTTT
cdr3_aa: CASRTGGRTEAFF

d_call: .
cdr3_length: 13
clone_size: .
v_call: TRBV6-1
j_call: TRBJ1-5
cdr3_nt: TGTGCCAGCAGTGATGTCAGGGGTGCGCCCCAGCATTTT
cdr3_aa: CASSDVRGAPQHF

d_call: TRBD2
cdr3_length: 14
clone_size: .
v_call: TRBV7-9
j_call: TRBJ2-7
cdr3_nt: TGTGCCAGCGAGAGGACTAGCGGGATAAGCGAGCAGTACTTC
cdr3_aa: CASERTSGISEQYF

d_call: .
cdr3_length: 13
clone_size: few
v_call: TRBV2
j_call: TRBJ2-1
cdr3_nt: TGTGCCAGCAGTGAAGAGGCGTACAATGAGCAGTTCTTC
cdr3_aa: CASSEEAYNEQFF

d_call: .
cdr3_length: 14
clone_size: .
v_call: TRBV1
j_call: TRBJ2-1
cdr3_nt: TGCACCAGCAGCCAAGCAGGGACAAGCAATGAGCAGTTCTTC
cdr3_aa: CTSSQAGTSNEQFF

d_call: TRBD2
cdr3_length: 16
clone_size: .
v_call: TRBV28
j_call: TRBJ2-7
cdr3_nt: TGTGCCAGCAGAACCCTTAGCGGGATAAACTCCTACGGGCAGTACTTC
cdr3_aa: CASRTLSGINSYGQYF

d_call: TRBD2
cdr3_length: 14
clone_size: .
v_call: TRBV29-1
j_call: TRBJ2-2
cdr3_nt: TGCAGCTCGCGACTAGCGGGAGAGGGCGGGGAGCTGTTTTTT
cdr3_aa: CSSRLAGEGGELFF

d_call: .
cdr3_length: 15
clone_size: .
v_call: TRBV28
j_call: TRBJ1-2
cdr3_nt: TGTGCCAGCAGTTTCATGGTGGGGGTACTAGATGGCTACACCTTC
cdr3_aa: CASSFMVGVLDGYTF

d_call: .
cdr3_length: 16
clone_size: few
v_call: TRBV14
j_call: TRBJ2-5
cdr3_nt: TGTGCCAGCAGCCAAGTCGGGGCCCAGGTAGGAGAGACCCAGTACTTC
cdr3_aa: CASSQVGAQVGETQYF

d_call: TRBD1
cdr3_length: 13
clone_size: few
v_call: TRBV5-4
j_call: TRBJ2-7
cdr3_nt: TGTGCCAGCAGCACTGGGACAGCCTACGAGCAGTACTTC
cdr3_aa: CASSTGTAYEQYF

d_call: .
cdr3_length: 15
clone_size: many
v_call: TRBV7-8
j_call: TRBJ2-7
cdr3_nt: TGTGCCAGCAGCTTAGGGGCCAGCGTAACCTACGAGCAGTACTTC
cdr3_aa: CASSLGASVTYEQYF

d_call: .
cdr3_length: 12
clone_size: once
v_call: TRBV28
j_call: TRBJ2-1
cdr3_nt: TGTGCCAGCAGTCCGACGCGAAATGAGCAGTTCTTC
cdr3_aa: CASSPTRNEQFF

d_call: .
cdr3_length: 17
clone_size: .
v_call: TRBV4-2
j_call: TRBJ1-1
cdr3_nt: TGTGCCAGCAGCCAAGTAACAGGAGACAACATGAACACTGAAGCTTTCTTT
cdr3_aa: CASSQVTGDNMNTEAFF

d_call: .
cdr3_length: 14
clone_size: .
v_call: TRBV9
j_call: TRBJ2-3
cdr3_nt: TGTGCCAGCAGCCCACAAAAAGGGACAGATACGCAGTATTTT
cdr3_aa: CASSPQKGTDTQYF

d_call: .
cdr3_length: 15
clone_size: .
v_call: TRBV15
j_call: TRBJ1-1
cdr3_nt: TGTGCCACCAGCCGACCGGGACCTTTGAACACTGAAGCTTTCTTT
cdr3_aa: CATSRPGPLNTEAFF

d_call: TRBD1
cdr3_length: 16
clone_size: .
v_call: TRBV6-4
j_call: TRBJ2-3
cdr3_nt: TGTGCCAGCAGTGTCCCCTACAGGGGCGACACAGATACGCAGTATTTT
cdr3_aa: CASSVPYRGDTDTQYF

d_call: TRBD2
cdr3_length: 16
clone_size: .
v_call: TRBV27
j_call: TRBJ2-7
cdr3_nt: TGTGCCAGCAGTCCCGGGACTAGCGGGAGGACCTACGAGCAGTACTTC
cdr3_aa: CASSPGTSGRTYEQYF

d_call: .
cdr3_length: 17
clone_size: .
v_call: TRBV5-8
j_call: TRBJ1-3
cdr3_nt: TGTGCCAGCAGCTTGGGGGCTTGGAGGGGAATTGGAAACACCATATATTTT
cdr3_aa: CASSLGAWRGIGNTIYF

d_call: TRBD2
cdr3_length: 15
clone_size: .
v_call: TRBV19
j_call: TRBJ2-7
cdr3_nt: TGTGCCAGTAGTACCTTAGCGGGAGGGCCCTACGAGCAGTACTTC
cdr3_aa: CASSTLAGGPYEQYF

d_call: .
cdr3_length: 15
clone_size: .
v_call: TRBV7-8
j_call: TRBJ2-1
cdr3_nt: TGTGCCAGCAGCTTAGATACCCGCTCCTACAATGAGCAGTTCTTC
cdr3_aa: CASSLDTRSYNEQFF

d_call: TRBD1
cdr3_length: 16
clone_size: few
v_call: TRBV4-3
j_call: TRBJ2-3
cdr3_nt: TGCGCCAGCAGCCAATCGCACAGGGGGCGAACAGATACGCAGTATTTT
cdr3_aa: CASSQSHRGRTDTQYF

d_call: .
cdr3_length: 14
clone_size: few
v_call: TRBV5-1
j_call: TRBJ1-1
cdr3_nt: TGCGCCAGCAGCTTACCGGGCCTAGGGACTGAAGCTTTCTTT
cdr3_aa: CASSLPGLGTEAFF

d_call: TRBD1
cdr3_length: 16
clone_size: few
v_call: TRBV19
j_call: TRBJ1-2
cdr3_nt: TGTGCCAGTAGTCCCACCCCCGGGACAGAGAACTATGGCTACACCTTC
cdr3_aa: CASSPTPGTENYGYTF

d_call: .
cdr3_length: 14
clone_size: .
v_call: TRBV2
j_call: TRBJ1-5
cdr3_nt: TGTGCCAGCAGCTGGGACACCAACAATCAGCCCCAGCATTTT
cdr3_aa: CASSWDTNNQPQHF

d_call: TRBD2
cdr3_length: 17
clone_size: .
v_call: TRBV29-1
j_call: TRBJ2-7
cdr3_nt: TGCAGCGTTACTGGGACTAGCGGGAGGGAGAGTCCCTACGAGCAGTACTTC
cdr3_aa: CSVTGTSGRESPYEQYF

d_call: .
cdr3_length: 12
clone_size: .
v_call: TRBV6-1
j_call: TRBJ2-3
cdr3_nt: TGTGCCAGCAGTGGTGTAACAGATACGCAGTATTTT
cdr3_aa: CASSGVTDTQYF

d_call: .
cdr3_length: 14
clone_size: .
v_call: TRBV4-1
j_call: TRBJ2-7
cdr3_nt: TGCGCCAGCAGCCTAGTCGGCTCCACCTACGAGCAGTACTTC
cdr3_aa: CASSLVGSTYEQYF

d_call: .
cdr3_length: 13
clone_size: .
v_call: TRBV18
j_call: TRBJ2-3
cdr3_nt: TGTGCCAGCTCACCCCGGACAAAAGATACGCAGTATTTT
cdr3_aa: CASSPRTKDTQYF

d_call: .
cdr3_length: 11
clone_size: .
v_call: TRBV4-1
j_call: TRBJ2-7
cdr3_nt: TGCGCCAGCAGCCAAGACTACGAGCAGTACTTC
cdr3_aa: CASSQDYEQYF

d_call: TRBD1
cdr3_length: 13
clone_size: .
v_call: TRBV2
j_call: TRBJ2-7
cdr3_nt: TGTGCCAGCAGTGATGGGACAGTCTCCGAGCAGTACTTC
cdr3_aa: CASSDGTVSEQYF

d_call: .
cdr3_length: 13
clone_size: few
v_call: TRBV5-1
j_call: TRBJ2-7
cdr3_nt: TGCGCCAGCAGCTTGGGAGGTTTCTACGAGCAGTACTTC
cdr3_aa: CASSLGGFYEQYF

d_call: .
cdr3_length: 13
clone_size: once
v_call: TRBV10-3
j_call: TRBJ2-7
cdr3_nt: TGTGCCATCAGTGAGTCGCGGACCTACGAGCAGTACTTC
cdr3_aa: CAISESRTYEQYF

d_call: .
cdr3_length: 14
clone_size: .
v_call: TRBV6-6
j_call: TRBJ2-1
cdr3_nt: TGTGCCAGCAGTCAGAACAGGGCCTACAATGAGCAGTTCTTC
cdr3_aa: CASSQNRAYNEQFF

d_call: .
cdr3_length: 12
clone_size: .
v_call: TRBV19
j_call: TRBJ1-1
cdr3_nt: TGTGCCAGTAGTATCCTACAGCGTGAAGCTTTCTTT
cdr3_aa: CASSILQREAFF

d_call: TRBD1
cdr3_length: 15
clone_size: .
v_call: TRBV15
j_call: TRBJ2-5
cdr3_nt: TGTGCCACCAGCAGCCACGGGACAGGGGAAGAGACCCAGTACTTC
cdr3_aa: CATSSHGTGEETQYF

d_call: TRBD2
cdr3_length: 16
clone_size: .
v_call: TRBV5-1
j_call: TRBJ2-2
cdr3_nt: TGCGCCAGCAGCACCGGACTAGCGGGAGGTACCGGGGAGCTGTTTTTT
cdr3_aa: CASSTGLAGGTGELFF

d_call: TRBD1
cdr3_length: 14
clone_size: .
v_call: TRBV5-1
j_call: TRBJ2-5
cdr3_nt: TGCGCCAGCAGTGAGACAGGGGACTCAGAGACCCAGTACTTC
cdr3_aa: CASSETGDSETQYF